This note documents a single T cell receptor beta chain sequence. Antigen specificity is unknown. Distinct nucleotide sequences in the sample also encode this CDR3. These data originate in a study of OX40 agonist ivuxolimab in advanced cancers. Across the whole study: Each patient was given ivuxolimab into a vein every 2 weeks, at 0.01 to 10 mg/kg.

Profiled with immunoSEQ multiplex PCR; TCRdb holds only in-frame clones, not every one. The repertoire holds about 54,000 clones, around 89% seen once, with approximately 1.4% in the top ten. V was pared by 4 bases and J by 1 base, with 6 bases of the junction left unmatched. This CDR3 comprises 16 residues. Germline-derived CDR1 and CDR2 are MGHRA and YSYEKL. Study outcomes and limitations: Among some nonresponders, normalized T-cell clonal expansion was also low.

The sample here was CD4+ or CD8+ T cells sorted from blood, taken in a trial of the OX40 agonist ivuxolimab. The chain links TRBV4-1 to TRBJ2-3; 9 bases line up with TRBD2. The source of this sequence is an adult with an advanced solid tumor such as melanoma, head and neck, liver or kidney cancer. The CDR3, as DNA: TGCGCCAGCAGCCCTAGCGTAGCGGGGGGCACAGATACGCAGTATTTT. Translation: CASSPSVAGGTDTQYF.